The 23 T cell receptor beta chains reported below all come from one sample, sequenced in a study of blood T cell repertoires in COVID-19. This table comes from immunoSEQ multiplex PCR, and its TCRdb copy is limited to in-frame clones, with some not included. The table records around 220,000 clones, less than 90% of them present only once. The sample comprised PBMCs or T cells enriched from blood (not recorded which). The receptors shown here come from a woman between 35 and 50 years old who had recovered from COVID-19.

This clone was counted a few times. The chain couples TRBV7-9 to TRBJ2-1; D is ambiguous. CDR1 and CDR2 (germline): SEHNR, FQNEAQ (reference sequence). The CDR3 has 13 residues. The ends were cut back, 3 bases at V and 5 bases at J, with 8 bases in the middle. The CDR3 DNA reads as TGTGCCAGCAGCTTTAGTCCCGACAATGAGCAGTTCTTC. Protein product: CASSFSPDNEQFF.

This clone occurred once. The V gene is TRBV27, the J gene TRBJ1-1, with a weak D call TRBD1 (5 bases). Between the trimmed V and J ends, which lost 2 bases and 2 bases, there was a span of 12 bases. This CDR3 spans 15 amino acids. Germline-derived CDR1 and CDR2 are MNHEY and SMNVEV (reference sequence). The CDR3 DNA reads as TGTGCCAGCAGTTTACGAAGCAGGGCTAACACTGAAGCTTTCTTT. Encoded protein: CASSLRSRANTEAFF.

The rearrangement links TRBV28 to TRBJ2-1; 10 bases agree with TRBD2. The CDR3 has 15 residues. J was trimmed by 15 bases and V by 3 bases; bases with no gene match: 14. Germline V CDR1 and CDR2: MDHEN, SYDVKM. Written as DNA, the CDR3 is TGTGCCAGCAGTTTGGCAGCTACTAGCGGGGAGGCGGGGTTCTTC. It translates to CASSLAATSGEAGFF.

The J gene is TRBJ1-1, the V gene TRBV6-1; D remains unclear. Per the germline V gene, CDR1 is MNHNS and CDR2 is SASEGT. V dropped 0 bases and J dropped 10 bases, with 6 bases sitting between them. The CDR3 contains 11 residues. The CDR3 DNA follows: TGTGCCAGCAGTGAAGCGCTACCAGCTTTCTTT. Its protein is CASSEALPAFF.

The chain is built from TRBV3-1 (or the pseudogene TRBV3-2) and TRBJ2-3, with 8 bases aligning to TRBD1. The CDR3 runs 15 residues. The J segment lost 3 bases and the V segment lost 4 bases, leaving 6 bases of the junction unmatched. The germline V gene has CDR1 LGHDT and CDR2 YNNKEL (reference sequence). CDR3 coding DNA: TGTGCCAGCAGCCTCCAGACAGGGGCAACAGATACGCAGTATTTT. It is translated as CASSLQTGATDTQYF.

The gene calls are TRBV5-5 and TRBJ2-1; weak D call: TRBD2 (5 bases). CDR1 and CDR2 from the germline V gene are SGHKS and YYEKEE (reference sequence). Trimming shortened V by 0 bases and J by 2 bases, and 18 bases separated the two germline ends. The CDR3 is 18 amino acids. CDR3 bases: TGTGCCAGCAGCTTGGCTACCCCCTGGGGAGCGACCTACAATGAGCAGTTCTTC. It is translated as CASSLATPWGATYNEQFF.

This rearrangement joins TRBV11-2 to TRBJ1-2; maybe TRBD1 (6 bases). CDR3 length: 13 amino acids. The V end lost 5 bases, the J end lost 4 bases, and 11 bases lay between the germline ends. From germline, CDR1 is SGHAT and CDR2 FQNNGV. The CDR3 coding sequence is TGTGCCAGCAGCCCCCAACAGGGCTATGGCTACACCTTC. This sequence encodes CASSPQQGYGYTF.

The chain carries TRBV5-6 and TRBJ2-2; 8 bases match TRBD1. Looked up from germline, CDR1 is SGHDT and CDR2 is YYEEEE. V trimming: 5 bases; J trimming: 5 bases; junction bases outside the gene matches: 8. This CDR3 region has 15 residues. The CDR3 nucleotides are TGTGCCAGCAGGAGGGACAGGACTTTGACCGGGGAGCTGTTTTTT. It codes for CASRRDRTLTGELFF.

The V call is TRBV27, the J call TRBJ1-2; 7 bases are shared with TRBD1. The CDR3 is 14 residues long. Germline CDR1 is MNHEY and CDR2 is SMNVEV (reference sequence). J lost 6 bases, V lost 3 bases, and 7 bases had no gene match. In DNA, the CDR3 is TGTGCCAGCAGTTTCGCCGCAGGGGGTGATGGCTACACCTTC. It is translated as CASSFAAGGDGYTF.

The chain combines TRBV6-5 with TRBJ1-1; TRBD1 might be the D (5 bases). This CDR3 has 11 amino acids. In germline, CDR1 is MNHEY, CDR2 SVGAGI. Trimming cost V 3 bases and J 8 bases, with 7 bases left between them. This CDR3 is CASSYGGEAFF. The CDR3 bases are TGTGCCAGCAGTTATGGGGGGGAAGCTTTCTTT.

Turning to this clone: Different DNA sequences within this sample yield the same CDR3. The genes are TRBV7-2 and TRBJ2-5; tentative D call: TRBD2 (7 bases). CDR1 and CDR2 from the germline V gene are SGHTA and FQGNSA. The CDR3 spans 15 residues. The germline V and J ends were trimmed by 6 bases and 3 bases, with 17 bases remaining between them. The chain's CDR3 is CASRQGLSGKETQYF. CDR3 DNA sequence: TGTGCCAGCAGACAGGGCCTAAGCGGGAAAGAGACCCAGTACTTC. The full variable domain, its missing parts supplied by reference TRBV7-2 and TRBJ2-5, is GAGVSQSPSNKVTEKGKDVELRCDPISGHTALYWYRQSLGQGLEFLIYFQGNSAPDKSGLPSDRFSAERTGGSVSTLTIQRTQQEDSAVYLCASRQGLSGKETQYFGPGTRLLVL.

The rearrangement joins TRBV30 to TRBJ1-3, with 7 bases identical to TRBD1. The germline gives CDR1 GTSNPN, CDR2 SVGIG (reference sequence). CDR3 length: 15 amino acids. V gave up 0 bases and J gave up 2 bases; unmatched junction bases: 4. Here the CDR3 reads CAWSVDRVPGNTIYF. Here the CDR3 DNA reads TGTGCCTGGAGTGTAGACAGGGTCCCTGGAAACACCATATATTTT.

The genes are TRBV3-1 (or the pseudogene TRBV3-2) and TRBJ1-1, with D unclear. CDR1 is LGHDT and CDR2 is YNNKEL in the germline V gene (reference sequence). This CDR3 is built from 15 residues. V was trimmed by 1 base and J by 5 bases, leaving 14 bases between them. CDR3 sequence reads: CASSQVRGTRTEAFF. The CDR3 nucleotides are TGTGCCAGCAGCCAAGTTCGGGGAACTAGGACTGAAGCTTTCTTT.

CDR3 sequence (DNA): TGTGCCAGCAGACCGACAGGGGGCTATGGCGGGGAGCTGTTTTTT. Translating gives CASRPTGGYGGELFF. The chain recombines TRBV27 with TRBJ2-2, with TRBD1 matching 10 bases. V shed 6 bases, J shed 7 bases, and the junction held 8 bases outside the gene matches. Germline assignment: CDR1 MNHEY and CDR2 SMNVEV (reference sequence). This CDR3 has 15 amino acids.

The chain is built from TRBV9 and TRBJ2-2, with TRBD2 identical over 8 bases. The CDR3 is 16 residues long. Trimming cost V 0 bases and J 3 bases; bases outside gene matches: 4. Germline V gene sequence: CDR1 SGDLS, CDR2 YYNGEE. CDR3 amino acids: CASSVGPAGDTGELFF. CDR3 DNA sequence: TGTGCCAGCAGCGTAGGGCCAGCGGGAGACACCGGGGAGCTGTTTTTT.

V is TRBV6-2 or TRBV6-3 and J is TRBJ2-1, with TRBD1 matching over 7 bases. This CDR3 spans 15 amino acids. Germline-derived CDR1 and CDR2 are MNHEY and SVGEGT. The J segment lost 4 bases and the V segment lost 2 bases, leaving 5 bases of the junction unmatched. Here the CDR3 DNA reads TGTGCCAGCAGTTACGCCGGGACAGCTTACAATGAGCAGTTCTTC. This sequence encodes CASSYAGTAYNEQFF.

The chain carries TRBV5-1 and TRBJ1-1; D is ambiguous. V dropped 6 bases and J dropped 4 bases, with 19 bases sitting between them. The CDR3 is 15 residues long. Germline V lookup: CDR1 SGHRS, CDR2 YFSETQ. The CDR3 loop is CASTVGVGLGTEAFF. CDR3 nucleotides: TGCGCCAGCACCGTTGGAGTAGGACTCGGCACTGAAGCTTTCTTT.

The chain carries TRBV27 and TRBJ1-2, with TRBD1 as a possible D gene (5 bases). The V end was cut by 4 bases, the J end by 1 base, with 10 bases between. Germline V gene sequence: CDR1 MNHEY, CDR2 SMNVEV (reference sequence). CDR3 size: 14 residues. CDR3 in amino acids: CASSSTALNYGYTF. CDR3 DNA: TGTGCCAGCAGTTCGACAGCACTTAACTATGGCTACACCTTC.

The chain has TRBV19 and TRBJ1-5, with D maybe TRBD1 (5 bases). The CDR3 runs 17 residues. Germline-derived CDR1 and CDR2 are LNHDA and SQIVND (reference sequence). Trimming shortened V by 2 bases and J by 1 base, and 15 bases separated the two germline ends. CDR3 loop: CASSINSNRRSNQPQHF. In nucleotides, the CDR3 is TGTGCCAGTAGTATAAACTCGAACAGGCGAAGCAATCAGCCCCAGCATTTT.

The chain employs TRBV6-1 and TRBJ1-2; 7 bases align to TRBD1. Per germline, CDR1 MNHNS and CDR2 SASEGT. The CDR3 spans 17 residues. The V gene end was trimmed by 4 bases and the J gene end by 4 bases; junction bases not matched to a gene: 15. CDR3 sequence: CASSATGAFVFGYGYTF. The CDR3 DNA reads as TGTGCCAGCAGTGCAACAGGGGCCTTCGTGTTCGGCTATGGCTACACCTTC.

Only one count was recorded for this clone. V and J are TRBV9 and TRBJ1-2; 10 bases align to TRBD1. Trimming removed 7 bases from V and 8 bases from J; junction bases left unmatched: 14. The CDR3 has 15 residues. Germline CDR1 is SGDLS and CDR2 is YYNGEE. CDR3 sequence: CASAYGQGGTSGYTF. For the CDR3, the DNA is TGTGCCAGCGCTTATGGACAGGGGGGGACGTCAGGCTACACCTTC.

The chain carries TRBV9 and TRBJ2-1, with D unresolved. This CDR3 comprises 14 residues. The germline gives CDR1 SGDLS, CDR2 YYNGEE. Trimming cost V 6 bases and J 3 bases, with 13 bases left between them. As DNA, the CDR3 is TGTGCCAGCAATTCCATTTCGGGCTACAATGAGCAGTTCTTC. Translated: CASNSISGYNEQFF.

The chain carries TRBV30 and TRBJ1-6; D not resolved. CDR1 is GTSNPN and CDR2 is SVGIG in the germline V gene (reference sequence). The CDR3 is 14 amino acids. The V gene lost 2 bases and the J gene lost 7 bases, with 12 bases spanning the gap. The CDR3 nucleotides are TGTGCCTGGAGTCGTGGAGGCGTAAATTCACCCCTCCACTTT. It encodes CAWSRGGVNSPLHF.